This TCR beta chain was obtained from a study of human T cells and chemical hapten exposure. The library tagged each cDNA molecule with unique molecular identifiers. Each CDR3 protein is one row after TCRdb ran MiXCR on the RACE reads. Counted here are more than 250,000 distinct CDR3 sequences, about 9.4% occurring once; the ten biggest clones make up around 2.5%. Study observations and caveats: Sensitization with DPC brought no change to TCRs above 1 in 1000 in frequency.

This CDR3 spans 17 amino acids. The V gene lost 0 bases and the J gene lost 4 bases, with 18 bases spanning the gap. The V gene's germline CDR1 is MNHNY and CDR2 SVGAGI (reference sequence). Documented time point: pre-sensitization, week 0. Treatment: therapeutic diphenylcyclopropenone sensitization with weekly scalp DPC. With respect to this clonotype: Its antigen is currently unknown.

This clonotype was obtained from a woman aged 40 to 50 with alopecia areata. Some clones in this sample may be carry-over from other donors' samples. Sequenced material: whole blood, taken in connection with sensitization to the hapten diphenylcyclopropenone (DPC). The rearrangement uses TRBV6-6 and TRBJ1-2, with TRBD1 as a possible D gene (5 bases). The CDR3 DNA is TGTGCCAGCAGTTACTCGAGTGGGGGTCCCGATACCTATGGCTACACCTTC. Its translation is CASSYSSGGPDTYGYTF.